This T cell receptor (beta chain) was recorded in a study of T cells in narcolepsy. Study-wide results and caveats: Blood of same and different patients, but not healthy controls, reportedly held recurring autoreactive clonotypes. Autoreactive HCRT-specific and TRIB2-specific clonotypes were marked in same-patient CSF-versus-blood CD4+ comparisons.

On this clone itself: The antigen is unknown.

The CDR3 contains 19 residues. With V trimmed by 6 bases and J by 2 bases, 20 bases remained unmatched. CDR1 is ENHRY, CDR2 SYGVKD, per germline. Using immunoSEQ multiplex PCR, the repertoire was profiled, and TCRdb retains in-frame clones only, with some absent. The sample lists 25,000 or so clones; 65% to 90% were seen once. Source material: memory (CD45RA-) CD4+ T cells from blood. This sequence joins TRBV10-3 and TRBJ2-7; TRBD2 aligns across 9 bases. The sequence was obtained from a human donor in good health. CDR3 protein: CAISVGQILRGRVTYEQYF. DNA for the CDR3: TGTGCCATCAGCGTTGGACAGATCCTTCGCGGGAGGGTGACCTACGAGCAGTACTTC.